The 6 T cell receptor beta chains in this list originate from one sample, sequenced in a study of control samples from healthy donors and cancer patients. Using immunoSEQ multiplex PCR, the repertoire was profiled, and TCRdb retains in-frame clones only, with some absent. In the table there are around 140,000 clones, roughly nine tenths of which are singletons. Material: blood. These receptors were obtained from a young man in good health.

CDR3 DNA: TGTGCCAGTAGTATAGGAGGGGGTAGCTCCTACGAGCAGTACTTC. Amino acids: CASSIGGGSSYEQYF. The J gene is TRBJ2-7, the V gene TRBV19; TRBD1 is a possible D gene (6 bases). V was shortened by 1 base and J by 0 bases, with 10 bases between the two germline ends. This CDR3 spans 15 amino acids. CDR1 is LNHDA, CDR2 SQIVND, per germline (reference sequence).

This clone showed up just a few times. J is TRBJ2-1 and V is TRBV7-2; 13 nucleotides match TRBD2. This CDR3 has 17 amino acids. CDR1 SGHTA and CDR2 FQGNSA come from the germline V gene. The V gene end was trimmed by 5 bases and the J gene end by 2 bases; junction bases not matched to a gene: 6. The CDR3 DNA is TGTGCCAGCAGCCCGACTAGCGGGGGGCAAACCTACAATGAGCAGTTCTTC. It codes for CASSPTSGGQTYNEQFF. The complete variable domain, with remaining parts taken from reference TRBV7-2 and TRBJ2-1, reads GAGVSQSPSNKVTEKGKDVELRCDPISGHTALYWYRQSLGQGLEFLIYFQGNSAPDKSGLPSDRFSAERTGGSVSTLTIQRTQQEDSAVYLCASSPTSGGQTYNEQFFGPGTRLTVL.

The chain joins TRBV19 to TRBJ2-3; D unclear. CDR3 size: 13 residues. Germline CDR1 LNHDA, CDR2 SQIVND (reference sequence). Trimming took 4 bases from V and 2 from J, leaving 7 bases between them. As DNA, the CDR3 is TGTGCCAGTAGTAGACCCCACACAGATACGCAGTATTTT. Translated: CASSRPHTDTQYF. The entire variable domain, with the rest obtained from reference TRBV19 and TRBJ2-3, is as follows: DGGITQSPKYLFRKEGQNVTLSCEQNLNHDAMYWYRQDPGQGLRLIYYSQIVNDFQKGDIAEGYSVSREKKESFPLTVTSAQKNPTAFYLCASSRPHTDTQYFGPGTRLTVL.

This clone has a single count. The CDR3 is CASSVQGALNGYTF. CDR3 DNA sequence: TGTGCCAGCAGCGTACAGGGGGCGCTGAATGGCTACACCTTC. V usage is TRBV7-9 and J usage is TRBJ1-2, with 9 bases matching TRBD1. The CDR3 spans 14 residues. Germline V gene data show CDR1 as SEHNR and CDR2 as FQNEAQ (reference sequence). The V segment lost 5 bases and the J segment 6 bases; nucleotides outside the gene matches: 7.

This chain connects TRBV25-1 to TRBJ1-2; D is possibly TRBD1 (5 bases). Trimming took off 4 bases at V and 2 bases at J, with 5 bases between the two ends. CDR1 is MGHDK and CDR2 is SYGVNS in the germline V gene. The CDR3 is 12 amino acids. CDR3 residues: CASSGGNYGYTF. As DNA, the CDR3 is TGTGCCAGCAGTGGGGGGAACTATGGCTACACCTTC.

This chain joins TRBV11-2 and TRBJ2-5; 7 bases are a match to TRBD2. After removal of 3 bases from V and 4 bases from J, the junction contained 8 bases not matched to a gene. Per the germline V gene, CDR1 is SGHAT and CDR2 is FQNNGV. CDR3 length: 15 residues. CDR3 nucleotide sequence: TGTGCCAGCAGCTTCGGAACGGGGGAGGGAGAGACCCAGTACTTC. Translation gives CASSFGTGEGETQYF.